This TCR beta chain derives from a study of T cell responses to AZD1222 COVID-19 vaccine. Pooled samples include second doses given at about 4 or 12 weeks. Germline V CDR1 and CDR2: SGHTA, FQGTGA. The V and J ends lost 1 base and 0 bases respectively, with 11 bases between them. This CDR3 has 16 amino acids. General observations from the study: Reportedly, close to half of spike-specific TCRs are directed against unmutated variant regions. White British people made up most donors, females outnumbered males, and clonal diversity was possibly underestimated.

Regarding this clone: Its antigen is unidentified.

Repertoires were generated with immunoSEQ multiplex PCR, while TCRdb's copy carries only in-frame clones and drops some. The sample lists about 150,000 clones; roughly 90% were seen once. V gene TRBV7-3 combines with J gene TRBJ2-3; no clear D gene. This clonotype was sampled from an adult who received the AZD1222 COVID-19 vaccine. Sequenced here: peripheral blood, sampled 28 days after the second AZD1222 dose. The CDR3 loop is CASSLNSYSSTDTQYF. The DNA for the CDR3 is TGTGCCAGCAGCTTAAACTCTTACTCTAGCACAGATACGCAGTATTTT.